This TCR beta chain was recorded in a study of cytomegalovirus exposure and HLA in healthy donors. Study-wide background: Unique TCRs numbering some 77 million, obtained from HLA-typed donors, made up an early data release.

This PCR relied on a set of 60 Vbeta primers and 13 Jbeta primers. Clones were read by immunoSEQ multiplex PCR, and TCRdb kept only the in-frame ones, dropping some. The sample contains 130,000 to 150,000 clones, 79% of which appear only once. A word on this clone: As yet, its antigen is unknown.

General observations from the study: Rarity marked most TCR sequences, yet some public TCRs occurred in many donors. In a later analysis, common viral pathogens appeared linked to several of the most significant clusters. Altogether, some 170 TCR beta chains were recorded as cytomegalovirus-associated.

The CDR3 is made up of 17 amino acids. Trimming at V came to 2 bases and at J to 3 bases, leaving 10 bases not matched to a gene. The V gene's germline CDR1 is SGHAT and CDR2 FQNNGV. Source material: PBMCs. The chain carries TRBV11-2 and TRBJ2-5; 9 nucleotides line up with TRBD1. The TCR originated in a man younger than 35 in good health and CMV-seronegative. In DNA, the CDR3 is TGTGCCAGCAGCTTAACAGGGGGCCACGAAGGGAAAGAGACCCAGTACTTC. It specifies CASSLTGGHEGKETQYF.